This T cell receptor (beta chain) derives from a study of blood T cell repertoires in COVID-19. At the level of the study: Acute and convalescent COVID-19 specimens originated in the United States, Italy and Spain. PBMCs, B-cell-depleted T cells, or T cells were the source of the cDNA or gDNA that made up the material.

This CDR3 is 15 amino acids long. J lost 6 bases, V lost 5 bases, and 12 bases had no gene match. Germline V lookup: CDR1 LNHNV, CDR2 YYDKDF (reference sequence). This clone has at least ten counts. In the original workflow: Amplification of reference gene primers provided the estimated nucleated cell counts. Profiling relied on immunoSEQ multiplex PCR, and the TCRdb table lists in-frame clones only, not all of them. The V and J calls and clone size are taken from that table; D and trimming were inferred from the DNA. The sample has 380,000 or so clones, 70% to 85% seen once. V gene TRBV15 combines with J gene TRBJ2-7; 8 bases line up with TRBD1. The origin of this receptor is a human donor with acute or convalescent COVID-19. The donor label of this sample is uncertain. The sequenced material came from peripheral blood. The CDR3 sequence: CATSAEGTGGLEQYF. CDR3 bases: TGTGCCACCAGCGCAGAAGGGACAGGAGGTCTCGAGCAGTACTTC.